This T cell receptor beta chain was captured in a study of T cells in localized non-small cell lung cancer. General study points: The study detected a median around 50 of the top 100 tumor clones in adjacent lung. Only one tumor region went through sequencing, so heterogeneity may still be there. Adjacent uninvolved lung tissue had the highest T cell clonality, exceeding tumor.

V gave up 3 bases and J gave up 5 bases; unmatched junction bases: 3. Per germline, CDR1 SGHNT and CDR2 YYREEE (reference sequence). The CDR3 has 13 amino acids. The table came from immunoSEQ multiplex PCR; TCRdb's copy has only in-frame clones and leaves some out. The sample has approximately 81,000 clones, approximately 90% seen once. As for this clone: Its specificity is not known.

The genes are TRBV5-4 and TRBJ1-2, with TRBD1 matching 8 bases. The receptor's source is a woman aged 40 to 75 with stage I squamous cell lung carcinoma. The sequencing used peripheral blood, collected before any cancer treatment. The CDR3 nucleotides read TGTGCCAGCAGCTATACAGGGGGGTATGGCTACACCTTC. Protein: CASSYTGGYGYTF.